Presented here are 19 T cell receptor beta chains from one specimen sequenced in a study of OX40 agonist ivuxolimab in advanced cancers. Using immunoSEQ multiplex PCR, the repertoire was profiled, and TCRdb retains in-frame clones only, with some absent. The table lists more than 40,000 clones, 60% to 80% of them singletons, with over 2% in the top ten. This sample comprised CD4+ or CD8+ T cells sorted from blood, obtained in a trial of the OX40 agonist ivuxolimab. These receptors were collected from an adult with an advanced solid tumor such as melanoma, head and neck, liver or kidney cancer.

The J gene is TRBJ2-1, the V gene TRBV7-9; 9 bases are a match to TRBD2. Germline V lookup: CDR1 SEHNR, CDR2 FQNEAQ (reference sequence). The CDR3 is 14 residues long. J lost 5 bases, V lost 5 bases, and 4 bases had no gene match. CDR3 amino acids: CASSRLADNNEQFF. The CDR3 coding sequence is TGTGCCAGCAGCCGACTAGCGGATAACAATGAGCAGTTCTTC.

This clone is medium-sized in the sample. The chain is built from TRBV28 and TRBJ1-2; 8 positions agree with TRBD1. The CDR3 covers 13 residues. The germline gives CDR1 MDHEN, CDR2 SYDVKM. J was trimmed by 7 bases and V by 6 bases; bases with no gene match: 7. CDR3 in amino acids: CASSQGQGAGYTF. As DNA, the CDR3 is TGTGCCAGCAGCCAAGGACAGGGCGCTGGCTACACCTTC.

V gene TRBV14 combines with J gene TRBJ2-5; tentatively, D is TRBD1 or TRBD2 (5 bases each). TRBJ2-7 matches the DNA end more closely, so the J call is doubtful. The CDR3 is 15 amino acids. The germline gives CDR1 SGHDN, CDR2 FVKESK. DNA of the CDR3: TGTGCCAGCAGCCCCACCGGGACGCCAACCTACGAGCAGTACTTC. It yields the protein CASSPTGTPTYEQYF.

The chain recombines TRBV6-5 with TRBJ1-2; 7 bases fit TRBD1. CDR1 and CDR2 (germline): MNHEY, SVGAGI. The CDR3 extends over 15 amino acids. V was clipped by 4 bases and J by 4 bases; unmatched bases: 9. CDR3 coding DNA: TGTGCCAGCAGTTCCGGCCTACAGGGGACCTATGGCTACACCTTC. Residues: CASSSGLQGTYGYTF.

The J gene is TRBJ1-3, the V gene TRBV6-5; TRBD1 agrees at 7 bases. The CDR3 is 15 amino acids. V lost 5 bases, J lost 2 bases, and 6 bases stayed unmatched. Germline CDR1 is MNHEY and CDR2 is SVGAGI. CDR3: CASSPDRAAGNTIYF. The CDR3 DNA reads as TGTGCCAGCAGTCCCGACAGGGCAGCTGGAAACACCATATATTTT.

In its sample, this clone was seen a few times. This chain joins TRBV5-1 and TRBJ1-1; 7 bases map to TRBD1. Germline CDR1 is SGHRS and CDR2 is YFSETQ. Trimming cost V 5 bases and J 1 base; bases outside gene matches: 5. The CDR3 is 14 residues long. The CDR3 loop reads CASSFTGANTEAFF. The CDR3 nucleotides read TGCGCCAGCAGTTTTACAGGGGCGAACACTGAAGCTTTCTTT.

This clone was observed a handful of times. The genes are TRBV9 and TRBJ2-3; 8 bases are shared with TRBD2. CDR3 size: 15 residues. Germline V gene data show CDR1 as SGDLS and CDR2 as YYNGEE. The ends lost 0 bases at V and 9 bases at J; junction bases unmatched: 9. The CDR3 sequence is CASSVVGLGSGTQYF. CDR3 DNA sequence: TGTGCCAGCAGCGTAGTGGGACTAGGGTCAGGGACGCAGTATTTT.

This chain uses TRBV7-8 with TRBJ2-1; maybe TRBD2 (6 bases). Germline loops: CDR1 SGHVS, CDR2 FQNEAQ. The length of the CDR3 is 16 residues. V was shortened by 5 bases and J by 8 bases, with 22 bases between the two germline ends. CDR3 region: CASSLRRVRAIDEQFF. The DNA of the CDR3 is TGTGCCAGCAGCCTCAGGAGGGTGAGGGCCATCGATGAGCAGTTCTTC.

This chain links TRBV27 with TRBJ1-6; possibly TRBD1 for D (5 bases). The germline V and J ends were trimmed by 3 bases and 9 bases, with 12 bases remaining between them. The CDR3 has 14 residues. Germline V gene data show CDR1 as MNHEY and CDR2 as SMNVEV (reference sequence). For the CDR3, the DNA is TGTGCCAGCAGTTTGTCGGGGGGGTTTTCACCCCTCCACTTT. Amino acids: CASSLSGGFSPLHF.

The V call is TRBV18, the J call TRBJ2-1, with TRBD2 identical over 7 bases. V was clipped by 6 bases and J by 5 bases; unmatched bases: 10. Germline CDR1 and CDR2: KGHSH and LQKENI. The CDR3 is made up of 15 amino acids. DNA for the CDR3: TGTGCCAGCTCCTTGGGCGGGGGTCCCCACAATGAGCAGTTCTTC. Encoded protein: CASSLGGGPHNEQFF.

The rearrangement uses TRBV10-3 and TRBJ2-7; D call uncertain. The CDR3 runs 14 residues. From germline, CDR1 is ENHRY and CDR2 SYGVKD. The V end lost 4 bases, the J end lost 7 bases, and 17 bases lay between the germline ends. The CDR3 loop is CAISGGGALVEQYF. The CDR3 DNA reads TGTGCCATCAGTGGGGGTGGTGCCCTCGTAGAGCAGTACTTC.

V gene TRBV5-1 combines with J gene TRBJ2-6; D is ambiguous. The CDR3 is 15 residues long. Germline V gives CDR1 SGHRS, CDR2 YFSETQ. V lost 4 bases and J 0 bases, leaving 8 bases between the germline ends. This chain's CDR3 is CASSPQPSGANVLTF. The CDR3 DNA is TGCGCCAGCAGCCCCCAACCCTCTGGGGCCAACGTCCTGACTTTC.

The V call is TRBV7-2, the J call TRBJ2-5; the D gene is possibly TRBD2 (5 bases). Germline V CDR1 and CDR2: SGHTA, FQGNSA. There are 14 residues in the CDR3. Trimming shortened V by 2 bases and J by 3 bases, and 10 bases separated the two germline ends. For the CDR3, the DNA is TGTGCCAGCAGCTTAAATGGAGGAGAAGAGACCCAGTACTTC. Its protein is CASSLNGGEETQYF.

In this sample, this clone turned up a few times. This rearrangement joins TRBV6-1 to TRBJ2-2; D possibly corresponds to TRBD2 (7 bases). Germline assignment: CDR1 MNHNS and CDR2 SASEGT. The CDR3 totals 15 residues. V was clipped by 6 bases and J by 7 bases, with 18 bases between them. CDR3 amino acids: CASRGEGGANGELFF. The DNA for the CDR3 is TGTGCCAGCAGGGGCGAAGGGGGGGCGAACGGGGAGCTGTTTTTT.

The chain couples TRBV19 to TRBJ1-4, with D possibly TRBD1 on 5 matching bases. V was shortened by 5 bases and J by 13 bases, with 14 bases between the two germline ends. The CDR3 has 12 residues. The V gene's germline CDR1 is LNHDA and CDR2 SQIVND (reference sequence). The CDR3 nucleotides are TGTGCCAGTAGTCTTACAGGTTCTGGACTGTTTTTT. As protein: CASSLTGSGLFF. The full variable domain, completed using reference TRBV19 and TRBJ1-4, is DGGITQSPKYLFRKEGQNVTLSCEQNLNHDAMYWYRQDPGQGLRLIYYSQIVNDFQKGDIAEGYSVSREKKESFPLTVTSAQKNPTAFYLCASSLTGSGLFFGSGTQLSVL.

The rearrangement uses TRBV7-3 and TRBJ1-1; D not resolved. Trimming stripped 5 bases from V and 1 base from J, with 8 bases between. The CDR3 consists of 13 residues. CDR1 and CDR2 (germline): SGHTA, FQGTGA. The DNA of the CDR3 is TGTGCCAGCAGCCCGGCCGCGAACACTGAAGCTTTCTTT. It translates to CASSPAANTEAFF.

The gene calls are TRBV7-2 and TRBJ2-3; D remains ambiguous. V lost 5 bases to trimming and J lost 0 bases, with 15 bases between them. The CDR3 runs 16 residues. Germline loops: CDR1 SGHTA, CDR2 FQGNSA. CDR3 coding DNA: TGTGCCAGCAGCCATCGGCAAGGCGGAAGCACAGATACGCAGTATTTT. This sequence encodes CASSHRQGGSTDTQYF.

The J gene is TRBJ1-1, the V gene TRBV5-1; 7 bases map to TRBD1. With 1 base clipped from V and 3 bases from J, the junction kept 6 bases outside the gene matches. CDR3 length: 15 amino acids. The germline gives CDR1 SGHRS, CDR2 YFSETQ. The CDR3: CASSLNGQGDTEAFF. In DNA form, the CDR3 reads TGCGCCAGCAGCTTGAATGGCCAGGGGGACACTGAAGCTTTCTTT.

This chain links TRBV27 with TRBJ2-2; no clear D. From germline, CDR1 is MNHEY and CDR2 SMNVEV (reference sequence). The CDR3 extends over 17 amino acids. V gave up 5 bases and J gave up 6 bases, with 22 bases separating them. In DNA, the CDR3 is TGTGCCAGCAGTCCAACCGGCTGGACCCCACGCGCCGGGGAGCTGTTTTTT. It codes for CASSPTGWTPRAGELFF.